The 21 T cell receptor beta chains below were found in one sample sequenced in a study of blood T cell repertoires in COVID-19 (dated by TCRdb to the early 2020s). The library was generated by the immunoSEQ multiplex PCR assay. TCRdb obtained this table from immuneACCESS and retained in-frame rearrangements with V and J assigned. These tables miss some clones; where compared with another copy, unresolved V genes account for less than half of the shortfall, and the remainder is unexplained. The table for this sample lists under 150,000 clones; over 80% of them were counted only once. The ten largest clones capture 15% to 20% of the sample. Sequencing was done on a sample of PBMCs or T cells enriched from blood (not recorded which). The receptors were gathered from a man under 40 who had recovered from COVID-19.

The chain recombines TRBV5-1 with TRBJ2-5; D uncertain. From germline, CDR1 is SGHRS and CDR2 YFSETQ. The CDR3 sequence is 14 residues long. Trimming left V 0 bases short and J 2 bases short, with 8 bases between. The CDR3 sequence: CASSLVFGQETQYF. In DNA form, the CDR3 reads TGCGCCAGCAGCTTGGTATTCGGTCAAGAGACCCAGTACTTC.

The chain uses TRBV5-1 and TRBJ1-2, with D perhaps matching TRBD1 (6 bases). Trimming left V 4 bases short and J 4 bases short, with 17 bases between. Germline values: CDR1 SGHRS, CDR2 YFSETQ. This CDR3 spans 15 amino acids. The CDR3 loop reads CASSPGRGLGYGYTF. DNA for the CDR3: TGCGCCAGCAGCCCGGGCAGGGGCCTCGGCTATGGCTACACCTTC.

The genes are TRBV12-3 or TRBV12-4 and TRBJ2-7, with D tentatively TRBD2 (6 bases). The CDR3 extends over 11 amino acids. Trimming pared 3 bases from V and 7 bases from J, leaving 7 bases between. The CDR3 DNA reads TGTGCCAGCAGTTTGGGGGGAGAGCAGTACGTC. It is translated as CASSLGGEQYV.

This clone was seen a few times. The V gene is TRBV9, the J gene TRBJ1-2, with D perhaps matching TRBD1 (6 bases). The germline V gene has CDR1 SGDLS and CDR2 YYNGEE. The CDR3 totals 18 residues. Trimming took off 3 bases at V and 2 bases at J, with 23 bases between the two ends. CDR3 loop: CASSGGNPLIQGNYGYTF. The CDR3 DNA follows: TGTGCCAGCAGCGGAGGTAACCCTCTAATACAGGGAAACTATGGCTACACCTTC.

This sequence joins TRBV4-2 and TRBJ2-3; no clear D. Germline loops: CDR1 LGHNA, CDR2 YNFKEQ. With 1 base removed from V and 5 bases from J, the gap between germline ends came to 7 bases. The CDR3 is made up of 13 amino acids. Written as DNA, the CDR3 is TGTGCCAGCAGCCAAGGCACGGGAGATACGCAGTATTTT. Translation gives CASSQGTGDTQYF.

The V call is TRBV12-3 or TRBV12-4, the J call TRBJ2-3; D possibly corresponds to TRBD2 (5 bases). The CDR3 loop spans 12 amino acids. V was cut by 7 bases and J by 11 bases, with 16 bases left in between. This chain's CDR3 is CASTSGGLGQYF. CDR3 sequence (DNA): TGTGCCAGCACCTCAGGAGGATTGGGGCAGTATTTT.

The rearrangement joins TRBV11-2 to TRBJ1-5; D possibly corresponds to TRBD1 (6 bases). This CDR3 has 16 amino acids. Germline assignment: CDR1 SGHAT and CDR2 FQNNGV. The V gene lost 0 bases and the J gene lost 2 bases, with 11 bases spanning the gap. Written as DNA, the CDR3 is TGTGCCAGCAGCTTAGAACAGGGAGAGGGCAATCAGCCCCAGCATTTT. Encoded protein: CASSLEQGEGNQPQHF.

V and J are TRBV5-5 and TRBJ1-1; D is uncertain. V was clipped by 0 bases and J by 0 bases, with 9 bases between them. The CDR3 covers 15 residues. Germline values: CDR1 SGHKS, CDR2 YYEKEE (reference sequence). CDR3 nucleotides: TGTGCCAGCAGCTTGGAGGAGGGCCTGAACACTGAAGCTTTCTTT. Translation gives CASSLEEGLNTEAFF.

The gene calls are TRBV25-1 and TRBJ1-1, with 9 positions matching TRBD1. V was clipped by 2 bases and J by 0 bases; unmatched bases: 7. CDR3 length equals 17 residues. Germline assignment: CDR1 MGHDK and CDR2 SYGVNS. CDR3 nucleotides: TGTGCCAGCAGTGAAGGGACAGGGATTTGGATGAACACTGAAGCTTTCTTT. Amino acid sequence: CASSEGTGIWMNTEAFF.

This rearrangement joins TRBV19 to TRBJ1-5; TRBD1 might be the D (6 bases). The V gene lost 3 bases and the J gene lost 2 bases, with 23 bases spanning the gap. Germline-derived CDR1 and CDR2 are LNHDA and SQIVND (reference sequence). This CDR3 region has 19 residues. The CDR3 loop reads CASSIRPVTPGVGNQPQHF. The CDR3 bases are TGTGCCAGTAGTATCCGCCCAGTTACTCCAGGGGTGGGCAATCAGCCCCAGCATTTT.

This chain links TRBV27 with TRBJ2-3; 10 nucleotides align to TRBD2. Germline CDR1 is MNHEY and CDR2 is SMNVEV (reference sequence). The trim removed 3 bases at V and 1 base at J, leaving 4 bases unmatched. This CDR3 is 16 amino acids long. The DNA of the CDR3 is TGTGCCAGCAGTTTCGGGCTAGCGGGGGGCACAGATACGCAGTATTTT. It specifies CASSFGLAGGTDTQYF.

The chain is built from TRBV19 and TRBJ2-2; D is perhaps TRBD2 (5 bases). Germline V CDR1 and CDR2: LNHDA, SQIVND (reference sequence). Deletions cut 4 bases from V and 7 bases from J, with 10 bases between. CDR3 length: 13 amino acids. The CDR3 reads CASSNRERGELFF. As DNA, the CDR3 is TGTGCCAGTAGTAACCGGGAACGCGGGGAGCTGTTTTTT.

The chain joins TRBV7-9 to TRBJ2-5; perhaps TRBD2 as D (6 bases). Trimming pared 5 bases from V and 1 base from J, leaving 17 bases between. This CDR3 is 16 amino acids long. Germline V gene lookup returns CDR1 SEHNR and CDR2 FQNEAQ (reference sequence). As DNA, the CDR3 is TGTGCCAGCAGCCCAAAATCGACTAGAGCCCAAGAGACCCAGTACTTC. Residues: CASSPKSTRAQETQYF.

The rearrangement links TRBV27 to TRBJ2-7, with 8 positions matching TRBD2. The CDR3 loop spans 15 amino acids. Trimming cost V 5 bases and J 4 bases; bases outside gene matches: 10. Germline V gives CDR1 MNHEY, CDR2 SMNVEV (reference sequence). CDR3 sequence (DNA): TGTGCCAGCAGTCTCCGGGGGGGTGGTGGGTACGAGCAGTACTTC. This encodes CASSLRGGGGYEQYF.

The rearrangement links TRBV13 to TRBJ1-3, with a weak D call TRBD1 (6 bases). The CDR3 has 15 residues. Between the trimmed V and J ends, which lost 5 bases and 4 bases, there was a span of 15 bases. The germline gives CDR1 PRHDT, CDR2 FYEKMQ (reference sequence). The CDR3: CASSLLQGLGNTIYF. CDR3 nucleotide sequence: TGTGCCAGCAGCCTCCTACAGGGCTTAGGAAACACCATATATTTT. Based on the CDR3 plus reference TRBV13 and TRBJ1-3, the full variable domain is AAGVIQSPRHLIKEKRETATLKCYPIPRHDTVYWYQQGPGQDPQFLISFYEKMQSDKGSIPDRFSAQQFSDYHSELNMSSLELGDSALYFCASSLLQGLGNTIYFGEGSWLTVV.

This clone appeared a few times. The chain joins TRBV6-2 or TRBV6-3 to TRBJ2-1; 11 bases agree with TRBD2. The germline CDR1 and CDR2 sequences are MNHEY and SVGEGT. This CDR3 has 18 residues. Trimming removed 7 bases from V and 5 bases from J; junction bases left unmatched: 16. In nucleotides, the CDR3 is TGTGCCAGCATCCCCGGCCTTAGCGGGAGGGAGTCCCACAATGAGCAGTTCTTC. Translating it yields CASIPGLSGRESHNEQFF.

This chain connects TRBV18 to TRBJ1-2, with 10 bases matching TRBD1. J lost 8 bases, V lost 0 bases, and 6 bases had no gene match. The CDR3 loop spans 15 amino acids. CDR1 and CDR2 from the germline V gene are KGHSH and LQKENI. The CDR3 loop is CASSPPGQGMGGYTF. CDR3 coding DNA: TGTGCCAGCTCACCACCGGGACAGGGGATGGGGGGCTACACCTTC.

The gene calls are TRBV6-5 and TRBJ2-2; D may be TRBD2 (6 bases). Germline V gives CDR1 MNHEY, CDR2 SVGAGI. Trimming removed 5 bases at V and 0 bases at J, with 7 bases between. This CDR3 contains 14 residues. The CDR3 spells CASSRGTNTGELFF. CDR3 bases: TGTGCCAGCAGTCGCGGGACGAACACCGGGGAGCTGTTTTTT.

In DNA, the CDR3 is TGTGCCAGCAGTCCATCTACAGCAGATTCCTACGAGCAGTACTTC. Encoded protein: CASSPSTADSYEQYF. This chain links TRBV27 with TRBJ2-7; D is ambiguous. CDR3 length: 15 residues. Trimming pared 5 bases from V and 1 base from J, leaving 15 bases between. The germline CDR1 and CDR2 sequences are MNHEY and SMNVEV (reference sequence).

The chain employs TRBV5-4 and TRBJ2-3, with 13 nucleotides matching TRBD2. The V gene end was trimmed by 2 bases and the J gene end by 3 bases; junction bases not matched to a gene: 3. Germline CDR1 SGHNT, CDR2 YYREEE (reference sequence). This CDR3 spans 16 amino acids. CDR3 sequence reads: CASSLTSGGATDTQYF. For the CDR3, the DNA is TGTGCCAGCAGCTTAACTAGCGGGGGGGCGACAGATACGCAGTATTTT. Full variable domain (missing parts from reference TRBV5-4 and TRBJ2-3): ETGVTQSPTHLIKTRGQQVTLRCSSQSGHNTVSWYQQALGQGPQFIFQYYREEENGRGNFPPRFSGLQFPNYSSELNVNALELDDSALYLCASSLTSGGATDTQYFGPGTRLTVL.

This clone was seen a handful of times. This chain links TRBV5-1 with TRBJ1-1; the D is unclear. Trimming removed 6 bases from V and 4 bases from J, with 10 bases in between. There are 12 residues in the CDR3. Germline assignment: CDR1 SGHRS and CDR2 YFSETQ. This CDR3 is CASKGEGTEAFF. Written as DNA, the CDR3 is TGCGCCAGCAAAGGCGAGGGCACTGAAGCTTTCTTT.